The 2 T cell receptor beta chains listed next were all sequenced from one sample in a study of T cell responses to AZD1222 COVID-19 vaccine. Sequencing was performed with immunoSEQ multiplex PCR; in TCRdb, only in-frame clones are kept and a portion is missing. Of 120,000 or so clones listed, approximately 85% are singletons. This sample comprised peripheral blood, obtained on day 0 of MenACWY control vaccination. The receptors here all came from an adult in good health.

This clone was recorded a few times. The V call is TRBV27, the J call TRBJ2-7, with D maybe TRBD2 (6 bases). The V end lost 5 bases, the J end lost 5 bases, and 19 bases lay between the germline ends. The CDR3 sequence is 15 residues long. CDR1 and CDR2 (germline): MNHEY, SMNVEV (reference sequence). The CDR3 DNA follows: TGTGCCAGCAGTCCCCGGGACCGGGGGACCGACGAGCAGTACTTC. It translates to CASSPRDRGTDEQYF.

The rearrangement joins TRBV13 to TRBJ2-3; possibly TRBD2 for D (5 bases). CDR3 length: 13 amino acids. V dropped 7 bases and J dropped 3 bases, with 11 bases sitting between them. Germline CDR1 PRHDT, CDR2 FYEKMQ (reference sequence). CDR3 protein: CASNPTRTDTQYF. CDR3 DNA: TGTGCCAGCAACCCTACTAGGACAGATACGCAGTATTTT.